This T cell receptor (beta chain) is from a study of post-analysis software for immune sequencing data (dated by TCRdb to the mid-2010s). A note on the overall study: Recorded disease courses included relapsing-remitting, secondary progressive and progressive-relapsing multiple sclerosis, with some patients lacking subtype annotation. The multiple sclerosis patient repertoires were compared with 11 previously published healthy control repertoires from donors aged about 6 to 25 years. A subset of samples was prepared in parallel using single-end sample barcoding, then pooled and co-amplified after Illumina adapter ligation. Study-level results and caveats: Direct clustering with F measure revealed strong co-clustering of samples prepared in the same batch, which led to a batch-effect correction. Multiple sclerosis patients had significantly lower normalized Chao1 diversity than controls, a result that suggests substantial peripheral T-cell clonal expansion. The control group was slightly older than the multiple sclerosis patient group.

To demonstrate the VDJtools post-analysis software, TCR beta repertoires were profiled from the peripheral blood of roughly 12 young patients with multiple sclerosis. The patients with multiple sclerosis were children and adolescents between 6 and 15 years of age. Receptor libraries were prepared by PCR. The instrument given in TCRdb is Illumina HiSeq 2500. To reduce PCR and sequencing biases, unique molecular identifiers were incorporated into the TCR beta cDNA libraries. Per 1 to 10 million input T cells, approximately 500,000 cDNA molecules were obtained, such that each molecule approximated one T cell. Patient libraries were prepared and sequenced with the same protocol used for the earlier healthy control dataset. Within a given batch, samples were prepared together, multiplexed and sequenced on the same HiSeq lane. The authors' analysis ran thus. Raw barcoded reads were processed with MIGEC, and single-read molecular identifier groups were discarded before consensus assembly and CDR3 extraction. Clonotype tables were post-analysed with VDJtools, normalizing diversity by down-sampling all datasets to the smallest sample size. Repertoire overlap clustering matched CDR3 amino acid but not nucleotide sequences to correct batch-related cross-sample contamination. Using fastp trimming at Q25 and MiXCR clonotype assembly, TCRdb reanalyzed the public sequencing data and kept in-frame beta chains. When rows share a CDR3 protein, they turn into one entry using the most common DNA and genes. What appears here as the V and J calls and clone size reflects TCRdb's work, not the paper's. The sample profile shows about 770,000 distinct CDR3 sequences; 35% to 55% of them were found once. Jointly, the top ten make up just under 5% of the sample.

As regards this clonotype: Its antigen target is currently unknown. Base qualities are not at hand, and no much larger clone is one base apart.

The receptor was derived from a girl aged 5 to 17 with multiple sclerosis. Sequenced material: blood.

The DNA sequence reads TGTGCCAGCAGAGATGGCACAGGTGACACTGAAGCTTTCTTT. It encodes CASRDGTGDTEAFF. The chain is made from TRBV7-3 and TRBJ1-1; the D gene is perhaps TRBD1, on 5 matching bases. V is reduced by 6 bases and J by 3 bases, leaving a spacing of 14 bases between them. From cysteine to phenylalanine, the CDR3 is 14 amino acids long. Kept here is only the CDR3 DNA, which spans 42 bases and is read in frame from base 1. Reading the germline V gene gives CDR1 SGHTA and CDR2 FQGTGA.